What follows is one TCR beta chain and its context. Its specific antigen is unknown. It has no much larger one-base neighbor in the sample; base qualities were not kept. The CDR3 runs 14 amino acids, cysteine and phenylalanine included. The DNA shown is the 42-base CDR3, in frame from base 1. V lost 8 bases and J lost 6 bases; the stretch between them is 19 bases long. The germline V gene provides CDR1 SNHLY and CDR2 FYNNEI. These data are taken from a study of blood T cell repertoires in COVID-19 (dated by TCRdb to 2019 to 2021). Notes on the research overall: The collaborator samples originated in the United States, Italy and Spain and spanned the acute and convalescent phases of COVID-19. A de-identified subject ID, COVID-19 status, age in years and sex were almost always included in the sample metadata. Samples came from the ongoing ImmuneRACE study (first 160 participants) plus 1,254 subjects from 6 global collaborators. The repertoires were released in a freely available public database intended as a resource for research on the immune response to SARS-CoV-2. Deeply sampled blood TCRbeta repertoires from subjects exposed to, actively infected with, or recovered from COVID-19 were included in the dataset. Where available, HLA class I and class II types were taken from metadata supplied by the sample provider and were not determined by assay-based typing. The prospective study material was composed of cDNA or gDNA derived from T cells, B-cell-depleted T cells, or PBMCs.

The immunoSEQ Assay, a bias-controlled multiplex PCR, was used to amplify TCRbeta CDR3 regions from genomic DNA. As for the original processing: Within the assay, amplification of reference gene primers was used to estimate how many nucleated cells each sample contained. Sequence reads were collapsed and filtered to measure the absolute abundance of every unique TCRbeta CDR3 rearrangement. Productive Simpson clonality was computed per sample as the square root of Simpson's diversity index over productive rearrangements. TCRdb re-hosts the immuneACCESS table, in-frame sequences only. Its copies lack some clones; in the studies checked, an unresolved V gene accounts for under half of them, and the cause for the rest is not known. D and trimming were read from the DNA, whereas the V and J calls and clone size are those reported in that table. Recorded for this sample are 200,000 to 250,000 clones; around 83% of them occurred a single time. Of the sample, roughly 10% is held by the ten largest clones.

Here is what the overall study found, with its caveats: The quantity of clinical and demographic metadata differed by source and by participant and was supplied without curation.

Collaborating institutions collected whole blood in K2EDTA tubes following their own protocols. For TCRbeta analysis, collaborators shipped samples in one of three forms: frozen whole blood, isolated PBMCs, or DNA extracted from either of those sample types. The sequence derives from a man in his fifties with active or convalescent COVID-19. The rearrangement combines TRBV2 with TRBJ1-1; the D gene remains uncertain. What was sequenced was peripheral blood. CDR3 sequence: CASPGTGFDAEAFF. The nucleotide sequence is TGTGCCAGCCCAGGTACGGGGTTCGACGCTGAAGCTTTCTTT.